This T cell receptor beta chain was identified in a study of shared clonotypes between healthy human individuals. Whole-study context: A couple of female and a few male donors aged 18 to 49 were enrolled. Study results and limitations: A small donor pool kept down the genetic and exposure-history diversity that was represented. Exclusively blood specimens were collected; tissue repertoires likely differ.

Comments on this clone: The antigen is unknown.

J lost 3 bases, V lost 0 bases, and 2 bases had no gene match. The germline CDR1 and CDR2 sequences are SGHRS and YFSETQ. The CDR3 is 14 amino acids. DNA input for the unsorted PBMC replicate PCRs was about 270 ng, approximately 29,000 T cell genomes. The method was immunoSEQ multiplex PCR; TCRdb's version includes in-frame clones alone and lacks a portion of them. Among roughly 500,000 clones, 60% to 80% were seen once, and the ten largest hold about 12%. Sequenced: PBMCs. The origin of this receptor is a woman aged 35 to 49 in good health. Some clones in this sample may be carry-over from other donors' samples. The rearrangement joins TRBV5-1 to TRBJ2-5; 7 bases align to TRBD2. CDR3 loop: CASSLALAEETQYF. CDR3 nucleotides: TGCGCCAGCAGCTTGGCTCTAGCGGAAGAGACCCAGTACTTC.